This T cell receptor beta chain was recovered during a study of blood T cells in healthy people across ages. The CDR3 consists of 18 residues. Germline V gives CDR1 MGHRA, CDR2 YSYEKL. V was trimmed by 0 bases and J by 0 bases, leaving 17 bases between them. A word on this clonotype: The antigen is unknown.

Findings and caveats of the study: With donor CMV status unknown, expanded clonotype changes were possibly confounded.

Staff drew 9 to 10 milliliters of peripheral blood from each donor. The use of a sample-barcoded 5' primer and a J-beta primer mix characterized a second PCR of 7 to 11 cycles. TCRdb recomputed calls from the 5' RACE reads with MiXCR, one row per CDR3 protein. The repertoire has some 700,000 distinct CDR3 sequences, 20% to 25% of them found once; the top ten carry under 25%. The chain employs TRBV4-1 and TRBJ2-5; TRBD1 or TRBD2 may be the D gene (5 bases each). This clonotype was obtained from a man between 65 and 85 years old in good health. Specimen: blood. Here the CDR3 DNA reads TGCGCCAGCAGCCAAGATCAGCGGCAGGGAGACTACCAAGAGACCCAGTACTTC. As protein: CASSQDQRQGDYQETQYF.